This T cell receptor beta chain stems from a study of cytomegalovirus exposure and HLA in healthy donors. About the study: The same platform was used for the approximately 120 validation repertoires as for the roughly 700 first-cohort repertoires, as reported in a later analysis.

Separate from the roughly 700-subject first cohort, the roughly 120-subject validation cohort was the one that the donors belonged to. The table came from immunoSEQ multiplex PCR; TCRdb's copy has only in-frame clones and leaves some out. The data contain more than 95,000 clones, roughly 87% of them seen just once; the ten biggest clones take up about 1%. For this clone: Its antigen is not known.

The V gene's germline CDR1 is SGHRS and CDR2 YFSETQ. This CDR3 spans 16 amino acids. Trimming pared 4 bases from V and 0 bases from J, leaving 14 bases between. Notes on the study in general: Subsequent analysis revealed that first-cohort TCR clusters tended to co-occur in the roughly 120 validation repertoires. Listed as cytomegalovirus-associated were 150 to 200 TCR beta chains.

The clonotype comes from a woman aged 18-29 years in good health and CMV-seronegative. The chain joins TRBV5-1 to TRBJ2-1; a possible D gene is TRBD2 (6 bases). The sample comprised PBMCs. CDR3 coding DNA: TGCGCCAGCAGCCCTGGTGGCGGGAACTCCTACAATGAGCAGTTCTTC. Translating it yields CASSPGGGNSYNEQFF.